This entry describes one TCR beta chain. Each CDR3 protein is one row after TCRdb ran MiXCR on the 5' RACE reads. There are 45,000 to 60,000 distinct CDR3 sequences in the sample; about 18% occur only once, and approximately 3% lies in the top ten. CDR1 is SGDLS and CDR2 is YYNGEE in the germline V gene. V was shortened by 0 bases and J by 2 bases, with 12 bases between the two germline ends. This CDR3 has 15 amino acids. The sample originates from a study of chronic HIV infection and antiretroviral therapy. Material for sequencing was peripheral blood. The clonotype was recovered from an adult who had HIV and had not received antiretroviral therapy, or was an uninfected healthy control (not recorded which). This rearrangement joins TRBV9 to TRBJ2-7; D not resolved. The CDR3 here is CASSVAGSYPYEQYF. CDR3 in DNA: TGTGCCAGCAGCGTAGCGGGCAGTTACCCCTACGAGCAGTACTTC.